The clone carrying this T cell receptor beta chain has just one count. The antigen is not known. The CDR3 is 15 amino acids. Trimming removed 4 bases from V and 2 bases from J, with 15 bases in between. Germline V CDR1 and CDR2: SGHRS, YFSETQ. The entry originates in a study of shared clonotypes between healthy human individuals. General observations from the study: The study found lower generation probabilities in non-shared clonotypes than in those shared by all four donors.

Assay used: immunoSEQ multiplex PCR; TCRdb lists only in-frame clones, some missing. The sample yields some 380,000 clones, about 97% seen once. The clonotype was recovered from a man aged 25 to 45 in good health. The J gene is TRBJ2-5, the V gene TRBV5-1; D is possibly TRBD1 or TRBD2 (5 bases each). Sequencing used memory CD8+ T cells sorted from blood. Subset defined: CD45RO+ cells pooled with CCR7-negative TemRA cells. The CDR3 loop is CASSRGDGPQETQYF. DNA for the CDR3: TGCGCCAGCAGCAGAGGGGACGGACCTCAAGAGACCCAGTACTTC.